The 13 T cell receptor beta chains given below trace back to one sample, sequenced in a study of blood T cell repertoires in COVID-19. TCRdb keeps only in-frame clones here, not all; method: immunoSEQ multiplex PCR. The sample contains around 180,000 clones, around 82% of which appear only once. The sequencing sample was made of peripheral blood. Receptor source: a woman at least 80 years old with active or convalescent COVID-19.

V and J are TRBV5-1 and TRBJ2-1; TRBD2 aligns across 15 bases. The CDR3 extends over 16 amino acids. CDR1 is SGHRS, CDR2 YFSETQ, per germline. J gave up 8 bases and V 4 bases, and 7 bases lay outside the gene matches. DNA for the CDR3: TGCGCCAGCAGCCAGGGACTAGCGGGAGGTTCTCATGAGCAGTTCTTC. Translating it yields CASSQGLAGGSHEQFF.

The V call is TRBV5-1, the J call TRBJ2-2, with TRBD2 as a possible D gene (5 bases). Trimming shortened V by 7 bases and J by 4 bases, and 14 bases separated the two germline ends. The CDR3 length is 14 residues. Germline-derived CDR1 and CDR2 are SGHRS and YFSETQ. DNA of the CDR3: TGCGCCAGCCGGAGGATTCGGGGCACCGGGGAGCTGTTTTTT. Translated: CASRRIRGTGELFF.

This sequence joins TRBV4-1 and TRBJ2-7; D is unresolved. Trimming left V 6 bases short and J 3 bases short, with 15 bases between. CDR3 length equals 14 residues. The V gene's germline CDR1 is MGHRA and CDR2 YSYEKL. CDR3 residues: CASSRQVGYYEQYF. The CDR3 DNA follows: TGCGCCAGCAGTCGGCAGGTGGGCTACTACGAGCAGTACTTC.

This chain joins TRBV5-1 and TRBJ1-3; no firm D call. V lost 0 bases, J lost 0 bases, and 10 bases lay in between. The CDR3 sequence is 16 residues long. The germline gives CDR1 SGHRS, CDR2 YFSETQ. CDR3 DNA sequence: TGCGCCAGCAGCTTGGGGGCTTTGAGCTCTGGAAACACCATATATTTT. The encoded protein is CASSLGALSSGNTIYF. Combining the CDR3 with reference TRBV5-1 and TRBJ1-3 gives the whole variable domain KAGVTQTPRYLIKTRGQQVTLSCSPISGHRSVSWYQQTPGQGLQFLFEYFSETQRNKGNFPGRFSGRQFSNSRSEMNVSTLELGDSALYLCASSLGALSSGNTIYFGEGSWLTVV.

The rearrangement links TRBV7-8 to TRBJ1-5, with D possibly matching TRBD1 (5 bases). The CDR3 totals 16 residues. The V gene's germline CDR1 is SGHVS and CDR2 FQNEAQ. Trimming shortened V by 5 bases and J by 6 bases, and 20 bases separated the two germline ends. The CDR3 DNA follows: TGTGCCAGCAGCCTCGCAGGCCAGGGCGTGATTCAGCCCCAGCATTTT. It yields the protein CASSLAGQGVIQPQHF.

The chain recombines TRBV5-1 with TRBJ2-5, with D possibly TRBD2 on 6 matching bases. The CDR3 runs to 17 residues. V was pared by 3 bases and J by 5 bases, with 23 bases between. Per germline, CDR1 SGHRS and CDR2 YFSETQ. The CDR3 sequence is CASSSLGLAEEFETQYF. In nucleotides, the CDR3 is TGCGCCAGCAGCTCCCTTGGTTTAGCGGAAGAATTTGAGACCCAGTACTTC.

This chain links TRBV5-5 with TRBJ1-1; no definite D call. The CDR3 runs to 15 residues. Germline values: CDR1 SGHKS, CDR2 YYEKEE (reference sequence). V lost 1 base and J 0 bases, leaving 10 bases between the germline ends. The CDR3 reads CASSLTVNLNTEAFF. The CDR3 DNA sequence: TGTGCCAGCAGCTTGACGGTGAACCTGAACACTGAAGCTTTCTTT.

V gene TRBV28 combines with J gene TRBJ1-2; TRBD1 agrees at 10 bases. This CDR3 has 14 residues. After removal of 5 bases from V and 8 bases from J, the junction contained 8 bases not matched to a gene. Germline CDR1 MDHEN, CDR2 SYDVKM. The CDR3 bases are TGTGCCAGCAGTCACCGACAGGGGGCACGAGGCTACACCTTC. Protein sequence: CASSHRQGARGYTF.

The chain employs TRBV4-1 and TRBJ2-1; TRBD1 matches at 8 bases. The CDR3 sequence is 16 residues long. V shed 1 base, J shed 5 bases, and the junction held 7 bases outside the gene matches. From germline, CDR1 is MGHRA and CDR2 YSYEKL. The CDR3 DNA follows: TGCGCCAGCAGCCAAGTCGGACAGGGCAGACACAATGAGCAGTTCTTC. Amino acids: CASSQVGQGRHNEQFF.

The V call is TRBV2, the J call TRBJ2-5; the match to TRBD1 covers 7 bases. CDR3 length equals 14 residues. V shed 6 bases and J 2 bases; nucleotides not matched to a gene: 6. Germline V gene data show CDR1 as SNHLY and CDR2 as FYNNEI. The CDR3 protein is CASRKGQTQETQYF. As DNA, the CDR3 is TGTGCCAGCAGGAAGGGACAGACACAAGAGACCCAGTACTTC.

A single count supports this clone. J is TRBJ2-7 and V is TRBV6-1; 10 bases agree with TRBD1. Trimming took 3 bases from V and 3 from J; bases not matched to a gene: 5. The CDR3 covers 15 residues. Germline assignment: CDR1 MNHNS and CDR2 SASEGT. CDR3 nucleotide sequence: TGTGCCAGCAGTGATATGGGACAGGGGAGCTACGAGCAGTACTTC. Translating it yields CASSDMGQGSYEQYF.

This clone was recorded only once. The chain employs TRBV5-1 and TRBJ1-4; D may be TRBD1 (6 bases). CDR1 SGHRS and CDR2 YFSETQ come from the germline V gene. Trimming shortened V by 3 bases and J by 0 bases, and 9 bases separated the two germline ends. This CDR3 region has 15 residues. The CDR3 DNA reads as TGCGCCAGCAGCTACGGGACAACAACTAATGAAAAACTGTTTTTT. It specifies CASSYGTTTNEKLFF.

The table lists this clone with a count of one. The genes are TRBV10-3 and TRBJ1-1; possible D gene TRBD1, 6 bases. Germline lookup yields CDR1 ENHRY and CDR2 SYGVKD. V was cut by 6 bases and J by 2 bases, with 13 bases left in between. This CDR3 contains 14 residues. CDR3 DNA sequence: TGTGCCATCAGGGAGGACAGTTTCAACACTGAAGCTTTCTTT. It is translated as CAIREDSFNTEAFF.